This TCR beta chain derives from a study of cytomegalovirus exposure and HLA in healthy donors. Comments on this clone: As yet, its antigen is unknown.

V dropped 1 base and J dropped 5 bases, with 13 bases sitting between them. The CDR3 is 15 residues long. CDR1 SGHNT and CDR2 YYREEE come from the germline V gene (reference sequence). The protocol was immunoSEQ multiplex PCR, while the TCRdb copy is restricted to in-frame clones and leaves out a portion. Seen here are around 63,000 clones, about 90% observed once, and the top ten hold roughly 1.2%. Study-level results: Specificity for CMV antigens was confirmed in vitro for a few of the CMV-associated chains.

The chain has TRBV5-4 and TRBJ2-1; tentative D call: TRBD2 (6 bases). The sequenced sample was PBMCs. The sequence derives from a woman aged 18-29 years in good health and CMV-seronegative. This CDR3 is CASSLRTGGNNEQFF. Here the CDR3 DNA reads TGTGCCAGCAGCTTGAGGACCGGGGGAAACAATGAGCAGTTCTTC.